This entry describes one TCR beta chain. Its target is unknown. The CDR3 is made up of 18 amino acids. Losses at the gene ends were 2 bases for V and 8 bases for J; bases not matched to a gene: 17. The germline CDR1 and CDR2 sequences are MDHEN and SYDVKM. The sample originates from a study of beta chain features in type 1 diabetes. Points from the study as a whole: No resolution was reached here on whether HLA type influences TCRB rearrangement. PCR may have favored shorter templates equally in patients and controls. Among all four CD4+ subsets, Type 1 diabetes patients had TCRB CDR3s that were moderately but significantly shorter.

One heparinised draw of blood, averaging about 116 mL, came from each donor. Expressed TCRB transcripts got sequenced, as all isolated RNA was reverse transcribed. Produced via immunoSEQ multiplex PCR; TCRdb's table is partial and in-frame only. Among hundreds of thousands of clones listed, 10% to 15% were seen once. Sequencing was done on a sample of naive CD4+ T cells from blood. The rearrangement joins TRBV28 to TRBJ1-4, with 7 bases aligning to TRBD1. This TCR came from a man aged 18 to 30 with type 1 diabetes. This CDR3 reads CASSLRGRGTASREKLFF. CDR3 nucleotide sequence: TGTGCCAGCAGTTTAAGAGGTCGGGGGACAGCCTCTCGCGAAAAACTGTTTTTT.